The clone carrying this T cell receptor beta chain was seen only a few times. Its specificity is unknown. V shed 4 bases and J 4 bases; nucleotides not matched to a gene: 6. Germline V gene sequence: CDR1 SGHNT, CDR2 YENEEA. The CDR3 spans 16 residues. The data were taken from a study of T cells in localized non-small cell lung cancer. Whole-study findings and limits: Longer overall survival was linked to higher blood T cell density. Researchers found a median approximately 50 of the top 100 tumor clones in adjacent lung. Because only a single region of the tumor was sequenced, heterogeneity remains possible. Uninvolved adjacent lung had more T cell clonality than any other tissue, topping tumor.

The assay was immunoSEQ multiplex PCR, and TCRdb's table has in-frame clones only and misses some. This sample has roughly 48,000 clones, with 70% to 85% found just once. This specimen was peripheral blood, taken before any cancer treatment. The gene calls are TRBV11-3 and TRBJ2-5; 13 nucleotides align to TRBD2. The source of this sequence is a man between 40 and 75 years old with stage I squamous cell lung carcinoma. The CDR3 sequence is CASSWGLAGKGETQYF. The DNA of the CDR3 is TGTGCCAGCAGCTGGGGACTAGCGGGGAAGGGAGAGACCCAGTACTTC.